The rows below give T cell receptor beta chains drawn from one sample of a study of T-cell reconstitution after alpha-beta-depleted transplantation in children. TCRdb re-analysed the PCR reads in MiXCR, keeping a single row per CDR3 protein. The sample includes 200,000 to 300,000 distinct CDR3 sequences, 12% of them seen just once. Sequencing was performed on PBMCs from the stem cell graft donor, taken from the stem cell graft. The receptors here all came from a human donor who donated a stem cell graft to a child with acute lymphoblastic leukemia. Both conserved end residues are part of each CDR3. Each record gives: CDR3 length, D gene, clone size, V gene, J gene, CDR3 protein, CDR3 DNA. The D gene is left open where the match is weak. A row's size may be missing; if present it is once, few, many or a size class.

length: 15
D: TRBD1
size: many
V: TRBV11-2
J: TRBJ1-2
CDR3: CASSLVRTGGNGYTF
DNA: TGTGCCAGCAGCTTAGTGCGGACAGGGGGCAATGGCTACACCTTC

length: 15
D: TRBD1
size: -
V: TRBV18
J: TRBJ1-6
CDR3: CASSPYRDRDSPLHF
DNA: TGTGCCAGCTCACCTTACCGAGACAGGGATTCACCCCTCCACTTT

length: 14
D: TRBD1
size: -
V: TRBV7-8
J: TRBJ1-1
CDR3: CASSLLGQGYDRVF
DNA: TGTGCCAGCAGTCTGTTGGGACAGGGTTACGATAGGGTCTTT

length: 17
D: -
size: many
V: TRBV12-3/TRBV12-4
J: TRBJ2-1
CDR3: CASSMGKGGRASSEQFF
DNA: TGTGCCAGCAGTATGGGGAAGGGGGGGAGGGCCTCTAGTGAGCAGTTCTTC

length: 16
D: TRBD2
size: many
V: TRBV30
J: TRBJ2-2
CDR3: CAWTLGRGGPVGELFF
DNA: TGTGCCTGGACCCTGGGGCGGGGGGGCCCAGTCGGGGAGCTGTTTTTT

length: 14
D: -
size: many
V: TRBV12-3/TRBV12-4
J: TRBJ1-4
CDR3: CASRTLGLNEKLFF
DNA: TGTGCCAGCAGGACATTGGGGCTTAATGAAAAACTGTTTTTT

length: 16
D: -
size: many
V: TRBV5-1
J: TRBJ2-1
CDR3: CASSLAGLISYNEQFF
DNA: TGCGCCAGCAGCTTGGCGGGACTGATCTCCTACAATGAGCAGTTCTTC

length: 15
D: -
size: many
V: TRBV12-3/TRBV12-4
J: TRBJ1-1
CDR3: CASRPLEGHRARAFF
DNA: TGTGCCAGCAGACCCCTTGAGGGGCATAGGGCGAGGGCTTTCTTT

length: 15
D: TRBD2
size: many
V: TRBV2
J: TRBJ2-5
CDR3: CASSESSGFQETQYF
DNA: TGTGCCAGCAGTGAGAGTAGCGGGTTTCAAGAGACCCAGTACTTC

length: 13
D: -
size: many
V: TRBV5-1
J: TRBJ1-1
CDR3: CASSLAGNTEAFF
DNA: TGTGCCAGCAGCTTAGCAGGGAACACTGAAGCTTTCTTT

length: 12
D: -
size: -
V: TRBV28
J: TRBJ2-3
CDR3: CASSLHPGAQYF
DNA: TGTGCCAGCAGTTTACATCCGGGGGCGCAGTATTTT

length: 16
D: -
size: many
V: TRBV4-2
J: TRBJ2-5
CDR3: CASSQRYGRDQETQYF
DNA: TGTGCCAGCAGCCAAAGGTATGGAAGGGACCAAGAGACCCAGTACTTC

length: 13
D: -
size: -
V: TRBV6-5
J: TRBJ1-6
CDR3: CASSYLTAPSLHF
DNA: TGTGCCAGCAGTTACCTGACAGCACCGTCCCTCCACTTT

length: 14
D: -
size: few
V: TRBV10-3
J: TRBJ1-3
CDR3: CAINQGFSGNTIYF
DNA: TGTGCCATCAATCAGGGGTTCTCTGGAAACACCATATATTTT

length: 14
D: -
size: many
V: TRBV9
J: TRBJ2-1
CDR3: CASSVVPGRDEQFF
DNA: TGTGCCAGCAGCGTAGTTCCGGGAAGAGATGAGCAGTTCTTC

length: 13
D: TRBD1
size: many
V: TRBV5-1
J: TRBJ1-1
CDR3: CASSLSTGGRSFF
DNA: TGCGCCAGCAGCTTGTCGACAGGGGGTAGATCTTTCTTT

length: 18
D: -
size: many
V: TRBV24-1
J: TRBJ2-3
CDR3: CATSDWEIRDASTDTQYF
DNA: TGTGCCACCAGTGATTGGGAGATAAGGGATGCTAGCACAGATACGCAGTATTTT

length: 15
D: -
size: many
V: TRBV27
J: TRBJ1-5
CDR3: CASSLYRDSNQPQHF
DNA: TGTGCCAGCAGTTTGTACAGAGATAGCAATCAGCCCCAGCATTTT

length: 16
D: -
size: -
V: TRBV30
J: TRBJ2-1
CDR3: CAWSLIRVARYNEQFF
DNA: TGTGCCTGGAGTCTCATCCGGGTCGCACGTTACAATGAGCAGTTCTTC

length: 14
D: -
size: many
V: TRBV9
J: TRBJ1-5
CDR3: CASSVEGEDQPQHF
DNA: TGTGCCAGCAGCGTAGAAGGGGAGGATCAGCCCCAGCATTTT

length: 14
D: -
size: many
V: TRBV12-3/TRBV12-4
J: TRBJ1-2
CDR3: CASSKTERGYGYTF
DNA: TGTGCCAGCAGTAAAACGGAGAGGGGCTATGGCTACACCTTC

length: 13
D: -
size: many
V: TRBV9
J: TRBJ1-6
CDR3: CASSVGGRSPLHF
DNA: TGTGCCAGCAGCGTAGGGGGAAGGTCACCCCTCCACTTT

length: 17
D: -
size: many
V: TRBV10-3
J: TRBJ2-3
CDR3: CAISESRGQVESGTQYF
DNA: TGTGCCATCAGTGAGTCAAGGGGTCAGGTAGAGAGCGGTACGCAGTATTTT

length: 13
D: -
size: many
V: TRBV5-1
J: TRBJ2-1
CDR3: CASSLSSLNEQFF
DNA: TGCGCCAGCAGCTTGTCCAGTTTGAATGAGCAGTTCTTC

length: 12
D: TRBD2
size: few
V: TRBV29-1
J: TRBJ2-1
CDR3: CSVEDGGDEQFF
DNA: TGCAGCGTTGAAGACGGGGGGGATGAGCAGTTCTTC

length: 15
D: -
size: many
V: TRBV12-3/TRBV12-4
J: TRBJ1-1
CDR3: CASSFRSSGNTEAFF
DNA: TGTGCCAGCAGTTTCAGGAGTTCGGGGAACACTGAAGCTTTCTTT

length: 15
D: TRBD2
size: many
V: TRBV5-1
J: TRBJ2-5
CDR3: CASSLDAGGRETQYF
DNA: TGCGCCAGCAGCTTGGATGCGGGGGGGCGTGAGACCCAGTACTTC

length: 14
D: TRBD1
size: many
V: TRBV5-1
J: TRBJ2-2
CDR3: CASSQGQVTGELFF
DNA: TGCGCCAGCAGCCAGGGACAGGTCACCGGGGAGCTGTTTTTT

length: 14
D: TRBD1
size: many
V: TRBV29-1
J: TRBJ2-1
CDR3: CSVPLRQGPLEQFF
DNA: TGCAGCGTTCCATTAAGACAGGGTCCCCTAGAGCAGTTCTTC

length: 13
D: -
size: many
V: TRBV7-9
J: TRBJ1-5
CDR3: CASSSRGDQPQHF
DNA: TGTGCCAGCAGCTCGCGGGGGGATCAGCCCCAGCATTTT

length: 13
D: -
size: many
V: TRBV5-1
J: TRBJ1-1
CDR3: CASSAAENTEAFF
DNA: TGCGCCAGCAGCGCAGCAGAGAACACTGAAGCTTTCTTT

length: 14
D: TRBD2
size: many
V: TRBV14
J: TRBJ2-1
CDR3: CASSPRAGVVEQFF
DNA: TGTGCCAGCAGCCCAAGAGCGGGGGTCGTTGAGCAGTTCTTC

length: 15
D: -
size: many
V: TRBV7-9
J: TRBJ2-2
CDR3: CASSTGGGETGELFF
DNA: TGTGCCAGCAGCACAGGGGGAGGGGAGACCGGGGAGCTGTTTTTT

length: 12
D: TRBD1
size: many
V: TRBV29-1
J: TRBJ2-7
CDR3: CSAGQGNYEQYF
DNA: TGCAGCGCAGGACAGGGTAACTACGAGCAGTACTTC